These T cell receptor beta chains were read from a single sample in a study of blood T cell repertoires in COVID-19. Method: immunoSEQ multiplex PCR; TCRdb's copy keeps in-frame clones and lacks some. The data hold 290,000 or so clones, with around 84% observed a single time. Material: PBMCs or T cells enriched from blood (not recorded which). These receptors were collected from a man aged 35-49 years who had been exposed to COVID-19. Each CDR3 is given with its conserved first and last residue. A D gene is named only where the DNA matches it firmly. Clone size is not always given. Where it is, it says once, few, many or a class for expanded clones.

TRBJ2-1 - TRBD2 TRBV11-3 16 TGTGCCAGCAGTTTTATACTAGCGGGAGTTGGTAATGAGCAGTTCTTC CASSFILAGVGNEQFF
TRBJ2-3 - - TRBV5-1 13 TGCGCCAGCAGCGAACAGAGCACAGATACGCAGTATTTT CASSEQSTDTQYF
TRBJ2-7 - TRBD1 TRBV2 12 TGTGCCAGCAATAGACAGGGGTACGAGCAGTACTTC CASNRQGYEQYF
TRBJ2-1 - - TRBV9 15 TGTGCCAGCAGCGTCGCAGCGAGGGATTACAATGAGCAGTTCTTC CASSVAARDYNEQFF
TRBJ1-5 - - TRBV30 15 TGTGCCTGGAGCCCCAGGGGACCCTTAGATCAGCCCCAGCATTTT CAWSPRGPLDQPQHF
TRBJ2-7 - TRBD2 TRBV7-9 15 TGTGCCAGCAGCTTCGGGGCTAGCGGGAGCGGTGAGCAGTACTTC CASSFGASGSGEQYF
TRBJ2-2 - TRBD2 TRBV3-1/TRBV3-2 15 TGTGCCAGCAGCCAAATTTCCGGGAGGACCGGGGAGCTGTTTTTT CASSQISGRTGELFF
TRBJ2-1 - - TRBV12-3/TRBV12-4 13 TGTGCCAGCAGAGGAGGGGGGAGGGCTCCGCAGTTCTTC CASRGGGRAPQFF
TRBJ1-1 once - TRBV12-5 18 TGTGCTAGTGGTTTGGTACTAGAGGTTTCCGGGGAGAACACTGAAGCTTTCTTT CASGLVLEVSGENTEAFF
TRBJ2-7 - - TRBV10-2 17 TGCGCCAGCAGTGACTTCGGGCAGGTTCGGGAGAAGTACGAGCAGTACTTC CASSDFGQVREKYEQYF
TRBJ2-1 - - TRBV30 15 TGTGCCAGCTCCTGGGGGCGCGGCTCCTACAATGAGCAGTTCTTC CASSWGRGSYNEQFF
TRBJ2-7 - TRBD2 TRBV29-1 16 TGCAGCGTGGCCGATCGATCTCTGGGAGGGTCTGTCGAGCAGTACTTC CSVADRSLGGSVEQYF
TRBJ1-2 - TRBD1 TRBV4-1 15 TGCGCCAGCAGCCAAGGACAGGGGCGAAAGGATGGCTACACCTTC CASSQGQGRKDGYTF
TRBJ1-2 - - TRBV27 14 TGTGCCAGCAGTCCCATCACAGGAAACTATGGCTACACCTTC CASSPITGNYGYTF
TRBJ2-5 once - TRBV7-2 14 TGTGCCAGCAGCTTTCAGGGTTCCCAAGAGACCCAGTACTTC CASSFQGSQETQYF
TRBJ1-1 - - TRBV30 13 TGTGCCTGGATGGGGAGGGACTTCACTGAAGCTTTCTTT CAWMGRDFTEAFF
TRBJ2-7 - TRBD2 TRBV29-1 13 TGCAGCGTTGGGGAGGGCGCAAGGCACGAGCAGTACTTC CSVGEGARHEQYF
TRBJ2-3 - - TRBV7-2 13 TGTGCCAGCAGCCTGAATGGCCCAGATACGCAGTATTTT CASSLNGPDTQYF
TRBJ1-2 - TRBD1 TRBV7-9 15 TGTGCCAGCAGCTTAGGGACAGGGATTTTCGATGGCTACACCTTC CASSLGTGIFDGYTF
TRBJ1-1 once TRBD1 TRBV3-1/TRBV3-2 15 TGTGCCAGCAGCCAAGATCAGGGGACAGGGGCTGAAGCTTTCTTT CASSQDQGTGAEAFF
TRBJ1-2 - TRBD1 TRBV4-1 15 TGCGCCAGCAGCCAACATTGGGACAGGGACTATGGCTACACCTTC CASSQHWDRDYGYTF
TRBJ2-7 - - TRBV7-2 14 TGTGCCAGCAGCGCGCCGGGGTCTCCTTACGAGCAGTACTTC CASSAPGSPYEQYF
TRBJ1-5 - - TRBV20-1 14 TGCAGTGCTAGTGCCGCCGGGGGACGAGAGCCCCAGCATTTT CSASAAGGREPQHF
TRBJ2-2 once TRBD1 TRBV5-6 17 TGTGCCAGCAGCTCGTTCTCACGACAGGGGGCTAACGGGGAGCTGTTTTTT CASSSFSRQGANGELFF
TRBJ2-1 - - TRBV6-5 13 TGTGCCAGCACCTTAGACAGATACAATGAGCAGTTCTTC CASTLDRYNEQFF
TRBJ2-1 - TRBD2 TRBV4-1 15 TGCGCCAGCCAACCAGTCGGGGGGTCCTACAATGAGCAGTTCTTC CASQPVGGSYNEQFF
TRBJ1-2 once - TRBV30 14 TGTGCCTGGAGTGTTGATATAACTATCTCTGGCTACACCTTC CAWSVDITISGYTF
TRBJ1-3 - - TRBV4-2 18 TGTGCCAGCAGCCAAGGGGCCAAAATCTTGAGCTCTGGAAACACCATATATTTT CASSQGAKILSSGNTIYF
TRBJ2-7 - - TRBV6-5 11 TGTGCCAGCCTCCAGACCTACGAGCAGTACTTC CASLQTYEQYF
TRBJ2-3 - - TRBV30 13 TGTGCCTGGAGTGTACGGAGGGAAGATACGCAGTATTTT CAWSVRREDTQYF
TRBJ2-7 - TRBD2 TRBV18 16 TGTGCCAGCTCACCAGTTAGATACGGGAGGCACGACGAGCAGTACTTC CASSPVRYGRHDEQYF
TRBJ2-7 - - TRBV7-7 15 TGTGCTAGCAGCTTAGGCTACGGTTCGGGCTACGAGCAGTACTTC CASSLGYGSGYEQYF
TRBJ1-2 - - TRBV7-8 12 TGTGCCAGCAGCCGGACAGCGGATGGCTACACCTTC CASSRTADGYTF
TRBJ2-5 - - TRBV9 14 TGTGCCAGCAGCGTAGCTTCCTCTCCAGAGACCCAGTACTTC CASSVASSPETQYF
TRBJ1-3 few - TRBV29-1 15 TGCAGCGTTGAAGAATTTGGGAGGGCTGGAAACACCATATATTTT CSVEEFGRAGNTIYF
TRBJ2-1 - TRBD2 TRBV6-1 16 TGTGCCAGCAGTGAAAGCGGGGGTGGTACCTACAATGAGCAGTTCTTC CASSESGGGTYNEQFF
TRBJ2-7 - - TRBV19 14 TGTGCCAGTAGGGATGGGGGAGGAACCTACGAGCAGTACTTC CASRDGGGTYEQYF
TRBJ2-1 - TRBD2 TRBV7-6 16 TGTGCCAGCAGCTTATATCTGCGGGAGGACTACAATGAGCAGTTCTTC CASSLYLREDYNEQFF
TRBJ1-1 - - TRBV12-3/TRBV12-4 13 TGTGCCAGCAGTTTTACAGGGAAAACTGAAGCTTTCTTT CASSFTGKTEAFF
TRBJ1-6 - - TRBV4-1 16 TGCGCCAGCAGCCAAGACTTCGGTGGGTTATGGGCAACAATCCACTTT CASSQDFGGLWATIHF
TRBJ2-3 - - TRBV3-1/TRBV3-2 14 TGTGCCAGCAGCCGGAGTCCCCACACAGATACGCAGTATTTT CASSRSPHTDTQYF
TRBJ2-7 - TRBD1 TRBV6-4 15 TGTGCCAGCAGGGCATGGGACAGGGGGCCCGACGAGCAGTACTTC CASRAWDRGPDEQYF
TRBJ2-5 - TRBD2 TRBV2 14 TGTGCCAACATAGCGGGAGAAAACCCTGAGACCCAGTACTTC CANIAGENPETQYF
TRBJ2-5 once TRBD2 TRBV5-4 16 TGTGCCAGCAGCCCAGGGGGGCGGGAGGGAAAAGAGACCCAGTACTTC CASSPGGREGKETQYF
TRBJ1-6 few - TRBV5-5 17 TGTGCCAGCAGCTTGGCCGGGCGGTTAGGGGGGGATTCACCCCTCCACTTT CASSLAGRLGGDSPLHF
TRBJ2-1 - TRBD2 TRBV25-1 16 TGTGCCAGCAGTGAATCGACTAGCGGGAGATTGAATGAGCAGTTCTTC CASSESTSGRLNEQFF
TRBJ1-2 - - TRBV3-1/TRBV3-2 17 TGTGCCAGCAGCCAAGATCCCGGGACATTCTCATTCTATGGCTACACCTTC CASSQDPGTFSFYGYTF
TRBJ1-3 - - TRBV30 11 TGTGCCTGGAGTGTACTTGACACCATATATTTT CAWSVLDTIYF
TRBJ2-5 - - TRBV6-5 14 TGTGCCAGCAGGGGCAGTCGGTACCAAGAGACCCAGTACTTC CASRGSRYQETQYF
TRBJ2-1 - TRBD2 TRBV6-5 15 TGTGCCAGCACCTCCCCGGGACTAGCCATGAATGAGCAGTTCTTC CASTSPGLAMNEQFF
TRBJ2-3 - TRBD1 TRBV7-3 18 TGTGCCAGCAGCTTAACGTTGGGGTTCGGTACAGGGGGCGATACGCAGTATTTT CASSLTLGFGTGGDTQYF
TRBJ1-1 few - TRBV5-1 15 TGCGCCAGCAGCTTAGCCAGAGGGCCGCTGAACGAAGCTTTCTTT CASSLARGPLNEAFF
TRBJ2-2 once TRBD2 TRBV2 14 TGTGCCACCAGGACTAGCGCGAACACCGGGGAGCTGTTTTTT CATRTSANTGELFF
TRBJ1-1 - TRBD1 TRBV18 12 TGTGCCAGCTCACCTCAGACAGGGAAGGCTTTCTTT CASSPQTGKAFF
TRBJ2-7 - - TRBV7-2 10 TGTGCAGTGGGGGGGCACGAGCAGTACTTC CAVGGHEQYF
TRBJ2-5 - TRBD1 TRBV7-9 16 TGTGCCAGCAGCTTAATTGGGGGACAGGGTCGCGGGACCCAGTACTTC CASSLIGGQGRGTQYF